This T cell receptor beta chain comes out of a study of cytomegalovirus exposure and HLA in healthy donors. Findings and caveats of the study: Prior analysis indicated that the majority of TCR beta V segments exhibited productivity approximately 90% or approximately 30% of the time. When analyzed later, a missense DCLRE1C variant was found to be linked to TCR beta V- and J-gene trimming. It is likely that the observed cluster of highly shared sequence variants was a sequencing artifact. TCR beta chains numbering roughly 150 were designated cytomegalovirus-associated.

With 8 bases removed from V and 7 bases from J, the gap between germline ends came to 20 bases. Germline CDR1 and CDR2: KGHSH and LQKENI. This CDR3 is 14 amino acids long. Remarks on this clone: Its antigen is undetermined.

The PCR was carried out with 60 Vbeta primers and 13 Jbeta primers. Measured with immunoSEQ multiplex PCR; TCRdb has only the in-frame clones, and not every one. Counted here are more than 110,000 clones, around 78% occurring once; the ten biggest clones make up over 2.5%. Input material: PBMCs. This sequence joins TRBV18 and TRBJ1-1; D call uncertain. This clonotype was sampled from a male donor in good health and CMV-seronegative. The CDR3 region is CASTQIGVACEAFF. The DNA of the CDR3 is TGTGCCAGCACGCAGATCGGGGTGGCGTGTGAAGCTTTCTTT.